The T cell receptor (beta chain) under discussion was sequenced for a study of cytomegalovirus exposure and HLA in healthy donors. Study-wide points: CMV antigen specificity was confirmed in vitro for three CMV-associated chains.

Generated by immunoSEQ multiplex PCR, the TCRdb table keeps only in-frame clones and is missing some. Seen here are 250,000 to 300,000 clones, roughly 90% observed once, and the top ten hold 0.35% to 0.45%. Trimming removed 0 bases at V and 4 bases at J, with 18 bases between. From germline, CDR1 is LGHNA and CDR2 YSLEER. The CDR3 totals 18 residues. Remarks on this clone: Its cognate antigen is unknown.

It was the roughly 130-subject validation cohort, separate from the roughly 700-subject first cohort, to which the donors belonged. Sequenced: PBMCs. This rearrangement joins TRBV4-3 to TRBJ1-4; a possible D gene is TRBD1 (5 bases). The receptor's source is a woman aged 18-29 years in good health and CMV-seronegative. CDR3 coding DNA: TGCGCCAGCAGCCAAGATGAGCGGGGGAAGTGGCATAATGAAAAACTGTTTTTT. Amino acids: CASSQDERGKWHNEKLFF.